The present entry profiles one T cell receptor (beta chain) with its context. The entry originates in a study of blood T cell repertoires in COVID-19. At the level of the study: Whether acute or convalescent, the COVID-19 samples came from the United States, Italy and Spain.

Profiling relied on immunoSEQ multiplex PCR, and the TCRdb table lists in-frame clones only, not all of them. The sample includes more than 200,000 clones, approximately 90% of them seen just once. This CDR3 contains 15 residues. The germline V gene encodes CDR1 SGHVS and CDR2 FNYEAQ. Trimming removed 1 base at V and 5 bases at J, with 15 bases between. The chain combines TRBV7-6 with TRBJ2-7; D is perhaps TRBD2 (5 bases). The sequenced material came from peripheral blood. The TCR comes from a man between 65 and 85 years old with acute or convalescent COVID-19. The CDR3 bases are TGTGCCAGCAGCTTAGGGTCCGGGTGGAGGAACGAGCAGTACTTC. Its translation is CASSLGSGWRNEQYF.